The clone carrying this TCR beta chain was observed a few times. The antigen remains unidentified. Trimming stripped 3 bases from V and 0 bases from J, with 12 bases between. The germline CDR1 and CDR2 sequences are SGHVS and FNYEAQ. CDR3 length: 17 residues. This sample stems from a study of blood T cells in healthy people across ages. Notes on the study in general: TCR beta diversity, measured per million T cells, fell in a roughly linear way with age.

The authors ran a second PCR of about 7 to 12 cycles using a sample-barcoded 5' primer and a J-beta primer mix. Tagging of each cDNA molecule was performed by a template-switch adaptor with 12 random nucleotides. A minimum of 2.5 million CDR3-containing paired-end reads was obtained for each sample. TCRdb ran MiXCR on the 5' RACE reads and lists one entry per CDR3 protein. The sample comprises 1.5 million to 2 million distinct CDR3 sequences, around half of which are singletons, and over 2% rests with the top ten. The sample taken for sequencing was blood. V and J are TRBV7-6 and TRBJ2-6; maybe TRBD1 (5 bases). The source is a woman in her forties in good health. CDR3 DNA sequence: TGTGCCAGCAGCTTGCTAAAGGGGCTCTCTGGGGCCAACGTCCTGACTTTC. Translated, it gives CASSLLKGLSGANVLTF.